One and the same sample provided the 28 T cell receptor beta chains below, sequenced in a study of shared clonotypes between healthy human individuals. TCRdb keeps only in-frame clones here, not all; method: immunoSEQ multiplex PCR. The sample lists about 2.2 million clones, over 85% occurring once. Selected positively for CCR7 and CD45RO-negative, naive CD8 cells excluded terminally differentiated effector memory CD45RA+ cells. The specimen was naive CD8+ T cells from PBMCs. The receptor set was obtained from a man aged 18 to 35 in good health. Some clones in this sample may be carry-over from other donors' samples.

The chain joins TRBV28 to TRBJ1-1; D possibly corresponds to TRBD1 (6 bases). The CDR3 sequence is 15 residues long. Germline V CDR1 and CDR2: MDHEN, SYDVKM. Trimming left V 3 bases short and J 1 base short, with 12 bases between. In DNA, the CDR3 is TGTGCCAGCAGTTTTTTTTCGGACAGGAACACTGAAGCTTTCTTT. This translates into CASSFFSDRNTEAFF.

The CDR3 here is CASTGTNYGYTF. CDR3 in DNA: TGTGCCAGCACAGGGACCAACTATGGCTACACCTTC. The rearrangement uses TRBV7-9 and TRBJ1-2, with D perhaps matching TRBD1 (5 bases). This CDR3 has 12 residues. Looked up from germline, CDR1 is SEHNR and CDR2 is FQNEAQ (reference sequence). The V end lost 7 bases, the J end lost 2 bases, and 8 bases lay between the germline ends.

This clone was seen only once. The V and J genes are TRBV14 and TRBJ2-1; no clear D. Germline V gene data show CDR1 as SGHDN and CDR2 as FVKESK. Trimming removed 1 base at V and 4 bases at J, with 5 bases between. The length of the CDR3 is 13 residues. This chain's CDR3 is CASSQGNYNEQFF. As DNA, the CDR3 is TGTGCCAGCAGCCAAGGCAATTACAATGAGCAGTTCTTC.

The V call is TRBV14, the J call TRBJ2-3; tentatively, D is TRBD1 (5 bases). This CDR3 has 17 amino acids. V lost 0 bases and J lost 6, with 19 bases in between. Germline CDR1 and CDR2: SGHDN and FVKESK. CDR3 DNA: TGTGCCAGCAGCCAAGATTCGGCTCCCAGGGTGCAGGATACGCAGTATTTT. Translating gives CASSQDSAPRVQDTQYF. Full variable domain (missing parts from reference TRBV14 and TRBJ2-3): EAGVTQFPSHSVIEKGQTVTLRCDPISGHDNLYWYRRVMGKEIKFLLHFVKESKQDESGMPNNRFLAERTGGTYSTLKVQPAELEDSGVYFCASSQDSAPRVQDTQYFGPGTRLTVL.

The chain couples TRBV11-2 to TRBJ1-1, with TRBD1 identical over 9 bases. Germline values: CDR1 SGHAT, CDR2 FQNNGV. The CDR3 loop spans 15 amino acids. Trimming cost V 5 bases and J 7 bases; bases outside gene matches: 11. CDR3 sequence (DNA): TGTGCCAGCAGCGCCCGGGACAGGGCCGAAAATGAAGCTTTCTTT. Translated, it gives CASSARDRAENEAFF.

This rearrangement joins TRBV13 to TRBJ2-1; D perhaps matches TRBD2 (6 bases). Looked up from germline, CDR1 is PRHDT and CDR2 is FYEKMQ (reference sequence). The CDR3 is 13 residues long. V lost 5 bases and J lost 9, with 14 bases in between. The CDR3 DNA reads as TGTGCCAGCAGCACCCGACTAGACGCTGAGCAGTTCTTC. Translating it yields CASSTRLDAEQFF.

V and J are TRBV19 and TRBJ1-2, with 9 bases fitting TRBD1. This CDR3 is built from 17 residues. CDR1 and CDR2 from the germline V gene are LNHDA and SQIVND (reference sequence). V shed 1 base and J 0 bases; nucleotides not matched to a gene: 6. Written as DNA, the CDR3 is TGTGCCAGTAGTATAGCCCTCAGACAGGGGGCTAACTATGGCTACACCTTC. This translates into CASSIALRQGANYGYTF.

This chain links TRBV7-9 with TRBJ1-1, with D perhaps matching TRBD1 (6 bases). V was trimmed by 7 bases and J by 2 bases, leaving 17 bases between them. The CDR3 spans 15 residues. CDR1 and CDR2 (germline): SEHNR, FQNEAQ (reference sequence). CDR3 coding DNA: TGTGCCAGCACCATAGGGGGACACCCAAACACTGAAGCTTTCTTT. It is translated as CASTIGGHPNTEAFF.

The chain links TRBV18 to TRBJ1-1; a possible D gene is TRBD1 (5 bases). The germline V gene encodes CDR1 KGHSH and CDR2 LQKENI. V lost 0 bases, J lost 1 base, and 9 bases lay in between. The CDR3 is made up of 15 amino acids. The CDR3 DNA reads TGTGCCAGCTCACCACCGAAGGGGTCGAACACTGAAGCTTTCTTT. This codes for CASSPPKGSNTEAFF.

J is TRBJ2-3 and V is TRBV7-9; TRBD2 matches 9 bases. The CDR3 contains 19 residues. Germline CDR1 and CDR2: SEHNR and FQNEAQ (reference sequence). The ends lost 4 bases at V and 1 base at J; junction bases unmatched: 15. Written as DNA, the CDR3 is TGTGCCAGCAGCTCCTTAGCGGGAGAGTTTGTTTACGGCACAGATACGCAGTATTTT. Its translation is CASSSLAGEFVYGTDTQYF.

J is TRBJ2-7 and V is TRBV13; D remains unclear. Looked up from germline, CDR1 is PRHDT and CDR2 is FYEKMQ (reference sequence). The CDR3 runs to 15 residues. Trimming took off 5 bases at V and 4 bases at J, with 18 bases between the two ends. The CDR3 reads CASSPPGDLKYEQYF. The CDR3 coding sequence is TGTGCCAGCAGCCCCCCCGGAGACCTCAAGTACGAGCAGTACTTC.

The rearrangement uses TRBV13 and TRBJ2-3, with TRBD1 identical over 8 bases. The V gene end was trimmed by 1 base and the J gene end by 5 bases; junction bases not matched to a gene: 2. The CDR3 runs to 14 residues. Germline values: CDR1 PRHDT, CDR2 FYEKMQ (reference sequence). CDR3 residues: CASSLAGGRDTQYF. In nucleotides, the CDR3 is TGTGCCAGCAGCTTAGCAGGGGGCCGAGATACGCAGTATTTT. The whole variable domain, remainder taken from reference TRBV13 and TRBJ2-3, is AAGVIQSPRHLIKEKRETATLKCYPIPRHDTVYWYQQGPGQDPQFLISFYEKMQSDKGSIPDRFSAQQFSDYHSELNMSSLELGDSALYFCASSLAGGRDTQYFGPGTRLTVL.

The chain uses TRBV4-3 and TRBJ2-1, with TRBD1 as a possible D gene (5 bases). The V gene lost 3 bases and the J gene lost 9 bases, with 15 bases spanning the gap. This CDR3 is 14 amino acids long. Germline V CDR1 and CDR2: LGHNA, YSLEER. This CDR3 reads CASSQYEGEAEQFF. Written as DNA, the CDR3 is TGCGCCAGCAGCCAGTACGAAGGGGAAGCTGAGCAGTTCTTC.

Comments on this clone: The same CDR3 arises from other DNA sequences in this sample as well. CDR3 in amino acids: CASSLRQGSYEQYF. Written as DNA, the CDR3 is TGTGCCAGCAGTTTACGACAGGGCTCCTACGAGCAGTACTTC. The chain carries TRBV27 and TRBJ2-7; 7 bases match TRBD1. CDR1 MNHEY and CDR2 SMNVEV come from the germline V gene (reference sequence). Trimming removed 2 bases from V and 0 bases from J; junction bases left unmatched: 1. This CDR3 has 14 residues.

J is TRBJ2-3 and V is TRBV5-1; D is unresolved. The CDR3 contains 17 residues. V was shortened by 3 bases and J by 2 bases, with 19 bases between the two germline ends. CDR1 SGHRS and CDR2 YFSETQ come from the germline V gene. As DNA, the CDR3 is TGCGCCAGCAGCTCGCAACTCGTCAGCCGCTACACAGATACGCAGTATTTT. Translation gives CASSSQLVSRYTDTQYF. Full variable domain (missing parts from reference TRBV5-1 and TRBJ2-3): KAGVTQTPRYLIKTRGQQVTLSCSPISGHRSVSWYQQTPGQGLQFLFEYFSETQRNKGNFPGRFSGRQFSNSRSEMNVSTLELGDSALYLCASSSQLVSRYTDTQYFGPGTRLTVL.

Only one count was recorded for this clone. The J gene is TRBJ2-3, the V gene TRBV29-1, with 8 positions matching TRBD1. The CDR3 is 11 amino acids. Germline loops: CDR1 SQVTM, CDR2 ANQGSEA. The trim removed 7 bases at V and 10 bases at J, leaving 7 bases unmatched. CDR3 residues: CSAVTGEAQYF. In DNA, the CDR3 is TGCAGCGCTGTGACAGGGGAGGCGCAGTATTTT.

The gene calls are TRBV5-4 and TRBJ2-7; 13 nucleotides match TRBD2. Germline assignment: CDR1 SGHNT and CDR2 YYREEE (reference sequence). V shed 3 bases and J 2 bases; nucleotides not matched to a gene: 5. This CDR3 is 16 amino acids long. The CDR3 DNA reads TGTGCCAGCAGCTGGGGGACTAGCGGGAATACCTACGAGCAGTACTTC. Translated: CASSWGTSGNTYEQYF.

The chain has TRBV7-3 and TRBJ2-1, with 12 nucleotides matching TRBD2. V lost 4 bases, J lost 7 bases, and 8 bases stayed unmatched. Germline V gene sequence: CDR1 SGHTA, CDR2 FQGTGA. The CDR3 has 16 amino acids. DNA for the CDR3: TGTGCCAGCAGCTCTCCGACTAGCGGGAGTGGGAATGAGCAGTTCTTC. It is translated as CASSSPTSGSGNEQFF.

This chain uses TRBV6-1 with TRBJ2-1, with 7 bases fitting TRBD2. The CDR3 totals 16 residues. V shed 0 bases and J 4 bases; nucleotides not matched to a gene: 6. Per the germline V gene, CDR1 is MNHNS and CDR2 is SASEGT. CDR3 protein: CASSEAWEGLYNEQFF. The CDR3 nucleotides read TGTGCCAGCAGTGAAGCCTGGGAGGGCCTTTACAATGAGCAGTTCTTC.

The chain carries TRBV5-4 and TRBJ2-7; 8 bases agree with TRBD2. Germline CDR1 reads SGHNT; CDR2 reads YYREEE (reference sequence). The CDR3 is 14 amino acids. V was clipped by 1 base and J by 2 bases; unmatched bases: 2. The DNA of the CDR3 is TGTGCCAGCAGCTTGAAAGCGGGGGCCTACGAGCAGTACTTC. It specifies CASSLKAGAYEQYF.

V and J are TRBV27 and TRBJ2-1; 7 nucleotides line up with TRBD1. V lost 1 base to trimming and J lost 5 bases; unmatched junction nucleotides: 14. The CDR3 sequence is 18 residues long. Germline loops: CDR1 MNHEY, CDR2 SMNVEV (reference sequence). CDR3 nucleotide sequence: TGTGCCAGCAGTTTATGGCCTTCACCCGGGACAGCGAACAATGAGCAGTTCTTC. Translation gives CASSLWPSPGTANNEQFF.

This clone was recorded once. The rearrangement uses TRBV4-1 and TRBJ2-3; TRBD2 matches at 8 bases. The CDR3 runs to 17 residues. Unmatched junction bases numbered 10, after V lost 2 bases and J lost 3 bases. Germline V lookup: CDR1 MGHRA, CDR2 YSYEKL. CDR3 protein: CASSQRGAGVGTDTQYF. The CDR3 DNA reads as TGCGCCAGCAGCCAAAGGGGAGCGGGAGTAGGGACAGATACGCAGTATTTT.

The chain recombines TRBV5-1 with TRBJ2-2; 10 bases are a match to TRBD2. The length of the CDR3 is 16 residues. J gave up 4 bases and V 4 bases, and 7 bases lay outside the gene matches. Germline V lookup: CDR1 SGHRS, CDR2 YFSETQ. The chain's CDR3 is CASSPPIAGGTGELFF. CDR3 coding DNA: TGCGCCAGCAGCCCCCCCATAGCGGGAGGCACCGGGGAGCTGTTTTTT.

The V call is TRBV19, the J call TRBJ1-2; tentative D call: TRBD1 (5 bases). Germline loops: CDR1 LNHDA, CDR2 SQIVND (reference sequence). V was cut by 6 bases and J by 5 bases, with 19 bases left in between. The CDR3 length is 15 residues. The CDR3 loop reads CASSIFDGGFYGYTF. The CDR3 region has the DNA TGTGCCAGTAGCATATTCGACGGGGGGTTTTATGGCTACACCTTC. The variable domain in full, completed from reference TRBV19 and TRBJ1-2, reads DGGITQSPKYLFRKEGQNVTLSCEQNLNHDAMYWYRQDPGQGLRLIYYSQIVNDFQKGDIAEGYSVSREKKESFPLTVTSAQKNPTAFYLCASSIFDGGFYGYTFGSGTRLTVV.

This chain links TRBV15 with TRBJ1-2; a possible D gene is TRBD1 (5 bases). There are 18 residues in the CDR3. V was trimmed by 3 bases and J by 0 bases, leaving 20 bases between them. CDR1 and CDR2 (germline): LNHNV, YYDKDF (reference sequence). CDR3 sequence reads: CATSSYSIQGSPNYGYTF. The CDR3 DNA reads as TGTGCCACCAGCAGTTATTCAATCCAGGGCTCTCCTAACTATGGCTACACCTTC.

This clone was observed a single time. V usage is TRBV11-2 and J usage is TRBJ2-1; D perhaps matches TRBD1 (6 bases). Germline-derived CDR1 and CDR2 are SGHAT and FQNNGV. V shed 3 bases and J shed 7 bases, with 13 bases lying between them. The CDR3 runs to 14 residues. The CDR3 region is CASSFWAQGNEQFF. CDR3 in DNA: TGTGCCAGCAGCTTCTGGGCCCAGGGGAATGAGCAGTTCTTC.

The CDR3 nucleotides are TGTGCCAGCAGGCCTGGTCGGACAGGTAGTAAGTTTGGCAATCAGCCCCAGCATTTT. It codes for CASRPGRTGSKFGNQPQHF. The rearrangement uses TRBV27 and TRBJ1-5, with 7 positions matching TRBD1. CDR1 is MNHEY, CDR2 SMNVEV, per germline (reference sequence). Trimming removed 6 bases from V and 2 bases from J; junction bases left unmatched: 19. CDR3 length: 19 residues.

This chain connects TRBV4-3 to TRBJ2-1; TRBD2 aligns across 10 bases. CDR1 LGHNA and CDR2 YSLEER come from the germline V gene. V was clipped by 0 bases and J by 8 bases; unmatched bases: 7. CDR3 length: 16 amino acids. CDR3 sequence reads: CASSQDASSGSYEQFF. The CDR3 DNA follows: TGCGCCAGCAGCCAAGATGCGTCTAGCGGGAGCTATGAGCAGTTCTTC.